A single sample gave rise to the 15 T cell receptor beta chains below, sequenced in a study of blood T cell repertoires in COVID-19. Profiling relied on immunoSEQ multiplex PCR, and the TCRdb table lists in-frame clones only, not all of them. The sample contains roughly 60,000 clones, approximately 78% of which appear only once. The sequenced material came from peripheral blood. The receptors here all came from a man older than 75 with acute or convalescent COVID-19.

The chain uses TRBV5-1 and TRBJ2-2, with D maybe TRBD1 (6 bases). The CDR3 loop spans 16 amino acids. Germline loops: CDR1 SGHRS, CDR2 YFSETQ. V lost 1 base, J lost 6 bases, and 16 bases lay in between. CDR3 sequence reads: CASSLRGITSAGELFF. For the CDR3, the DNA is TGCGCCAGCAGCTTGAGGGGGATAACAAGCGCCGGGGAGCTGTTTTTT.

This chain uses TRBV6-5 with TRBJ2-1, with D possibly matching TRBD2 (5 bases). CDR1 is MNHEY and CDR2 is SVGAGI in the germline V gene. This CDR3 is 13 amino acids long. Trimming left V 7 bases short and J 4 bases short, with 11 bases between. DNA for the CDR3: TGTGCCAGCACTCGAGGGCCTTACAATGAGCAGTTCTTC. It yields the protein CASTRGPYNEQFF.

The CDR3 loop is CASSPRLGTGELFF. The CDR3 coding sequence is TGTGCCAGCAGCCCGCGACTAGGGACCGGGGAGCTGTTTTTT. The chain has TRBV13 and TRBJ2-2, with a possible D match to TRBD2 (6 bases). V lost 5 bases to trimming and J lost 5 bases, with 12 bases between them. This CDR3 region has 14 residues. In germline, CDR1 is PRHDT, CDR2 FYEKMQ (reference sequence).

The V and J genes are TRBV2 and TRBJ2-3; 10 bases match TRBD2. V gave up 6 bases and J gave up 4 bases; unmatched junction bases: 4. Germline CDR1 and CDR2: SNHLY and FYNNEI. The CDR3 consists of 14 residues. The chain's CDR3 is CASRRGTSADTQYF. CDR3 bases: TGTGCCAGCAGAAGAGGGACTAGCGCAGATACGCAGTATTTT.

This clone occurred a few times. The chain combines TRBV2 with TRBJ1-5, with TRBD1 identical over 7 bases. This CDR3 has 16 amino acids. Germline CDR1 is SNHLY and CDR2 is FYNNEI. The J segment lost 6 bases and the V segment lost 7 bases, leaving 15 bases of the junction unmatched. CDR3 sequence: CASTGGQPGLRQPQHF. The CDR3 DNA sequence: TGTGCCAGCACCGGGGGACAGCCGGGCCTCCGTCAGCCCCAGCATTTT.

The chain is built from TRBV7-2 and TRBJ2-1, with 8 bases lining up with TRBD2. CDR1 and CDR2 (germline): SGHTA, FQGNSA. CDR3 length: 16 residues. V was clipped by 4 bases and J by 8 bases; unmatched bases: 13. The CDR3 coding sequence is TGTGCCAGCAGCTCCCTCGGGACTAGATATGCCCATGAGCAGTTCTTC. Translation gives CASSSLGTRYAHEQFF.

V usage is TRBV18 and J usage is TRBJ1-5; a weak D match, TRBD1 (5 bases). This CDR3 spans 14 amino acids. Per the germline V gene, CDR1 is KGHSH and CDR2 is LQKENI. V was cut by 4 bases and J by 9 bases, with 16 bases left in between. The CDR3 here is CASSLDRSRSPQHF. CDR3 coding DNA: TGTGCCAGCTCACTTGACAGATCCAGATCGCCCCAGCATTTT. Together with reference TRBV18 and TRBJ1-5, the CDR3 gives the full variable domain: NAGVMQNPRHLVRRRGQEARLRCSPMKGHSHVYWYRQLPEEGLKFMVYLQKENIIDESGMPKERFSAEFPKEGPSILRIQQVVRGDSAAYFCASSLDRSRSPQHFGDGTRLSIL.

This chain connects TRBV30 to TRBJ1-6, with TRBD1 identical over 7 bases. J gave up 6 bases and V 0 bases, and 2 bases lay outside the gene matches. Germline-derived CDR1 and CDR2 are GTSNPN and SVGIG (reference sequence). The CDR3 covers 14 residues. CDR3 coding DNA: TGTGCCTGGAGTGTGGGGACAGCTAATTCACCCCTCCACTTT. Translation: CAWSVGTANSPLHF.

The CDR3 spells CASRGLTDTQYF. The CDR3 nucleotides are TGTGCCAGTAGGGGCCTCACAGATACGCAGTATTTT. The chain links TRBV27 to TRBJ2-3; possibly TRBD1 for D (5 bases). The CDR3 extends over 12 amino acids. CDR1 and CDR2 (germline): MNHEY, SMNVEV (reference sequence). The V end lost 9 bases, the J end lost 2 bases, and 9 bases lay between the germline ends.

The table lists this clone with a count of one. Written as DNA, the CDR3 is TGTGCCAGCAGTGAAGAGAGAGATACGCAGTATTTT. Its translation is CASSEERDTQYF. The gene calls are TRBV2 and TRBJ2-3; D is undetermined. In germline, CDR1 is SNHLY, CDR2 FYNNEI. This CDR3 is 12 amino acids long. Trimming shortened V by 1 base and J by 5 bases, and 4 bases separated the two germline ends.

The chain is built from TRBV29-1 and TRBJ1-1; D is uncertain. The CDR3 loop spans 13 amino acids. Deletions cut 7 bases from V and 1 base from J, with 13 bases between. The germline V gene encodes CDR1 SQVTM and CDR2 ANQGSEA. The CDR3, as DNA: TGCAGCGGCGTCATTTTCCGGAACACTGAAGCTTTCTTT. It translates to CSGVIFRNTEAFF.

The V and J genes are TRBV11-2 and TRBJ1-6; 7 bases fit TRBD1. Trimming at V came to 4 bases and at J to 3 bases, leaving 3 bases not matched to a gene. CDR3 length: 15 amino acids. Germline CDR1 is SGHAT and CDR2 is FQNNGV. CDR3 protein: CASSSGQVYNSPLHF. CDR3 DNA: TGTGCCAGCAGCTCAGGACAGGTCTATAATTCACCCCTCCACTTT.

V is TRBV3-1 (or the pseudogene TRBV3-2) and J is TRBJ1-2; 7 bases are shared with TRBD1. The length of the CDR3 is 15 residues. CDR1 and CDR2 (germline): LGHDT, YNNKEL (reference sequence). The V and J ends lost 4 bases and 8 bases, in that order; junction bases with no gene match: 13. CDR3 nucleotide sequence: TGTGCCAGCAGCCTCCGGGGCCAGGGGGTATGGGGCTACACCTTC. As protein: CASSLRGQGVWGYTF.

The chain couples TRBV4-2 to TRBJ2-7, with a possible D match to TRBD2 (7 bases). Germline V gene lookup returns CDR1 LGHNA and CDR2 YNFKEQ. V shed 4 bases and J shed 5 bases, with 15 bases lying between them. This CDR3 is built from 14 residues. This CDR3 reads CASSPMGGAHEQYF. DNA for the CDR3: TGTGCCAGCAGCCCAATGGGGGGGGCGCACGAGCAGTACTTC.

The V and J genes are TRBV2 and TRBJ1-2; 8 bases map to TRBD1. Germline trimming cut 6 bases from V and 2 bases from J; bases unmatched to any gene: 8. The CDR3 is 15 amino acids. Germline CDR1 SNHLY, CDR2 FYNNEI. CDR3 DNA sequence: TGTGCCAGCAGCCCCGGACAGGGCGGCAACTATGGCTACACCTTC. Amino acids: CASSPGQGGNYGYTF.